This TCR beta chain derives from a study of T-cell memory formation after mild COVID-19. This CDR3 is built from 16 residues. Germline V gene data show CDR1 as SEHNR and CDR2 as FQNEAQ (reference sequence). Trimming removed 1 base from V and 2 bases from J; junction bases left unmatched: 5. Via MiXCR, TCRdb re-called the 5' RACE reads, giving one row per CDR3 protein. This table has around 200,000 distinct CDR3 sequences, around 30% appearing once. This receptor was obtained from an adult woman who had mild COVID-19 (a few samples of this study predate the infection). Cell type and time point are not known. The V gene is TRBV7-9, the J gene TRBJ2-1; TRBD2 agrees at 7 bases. The sequenced sample consisted of PBMCs or a T cell subset sorted from them (not recorded which). The CDR3 reads CASSLVASGTYNEQFF. CDR3 sequence (DNA): TGTGCCAGCAGCTTAGTTGCTAGCGGAACCTACAATGAGCAGTTCTTC.